These T cell receptor beta chains were read from a single sample in a study of blood T cell repertoires in COVID-19. The protocol was immunoSEQ multiplex PCR, while the TCRdb copy is restricted to in-frame clones and leaves out a portion. The sample yields hundreds of thousands of clones, about nine tenths seen once. Source material: peripheral blood. These receptors were obtained from a woman in her fifties or sixties with acute or convalescent COVID-19. Both conserved end residues are part of each CDR3. Where a row states a size, it is once, few, many or the class of an expanded clone; other rows omit it.

>NA|TRBV2
CASSDQPAGNEKLFF
>NA|TRBV24-1
CASTSGGTDTQYF
>NA|TRBV19
CASSIGQGTNSPLHF
>NA|TRBV3-1/TRBV3-2
CASSQGGLPSTDTQYF
>NA|TRBV27
CASSFQGSTEAFF
>NA|TRBV11-1
CASSASGTSGKNEQFF
>once|TRBV7-8
CASSLDPQGSPGNTIYF
>NA|TRBV9
CASSVGGGQGQGPNTEAFF
>NA|TRBV4-1
CASSQGTARSYNSPLHF
>NA|TRBV3-1/TRBV3-2
CASSQDGTRGENEQYF
>NA|TRBV7-9
CASSLEASGTYEQYF
>NA|TRBV7-2
CASSSYSGVEQFF
>NA|TRBV18
CASSLRGGAFF
>NA|TRBV4-2
CASSQDPSSPPREKLFF
>once|TRBV5-1
CASSREGSGNTIYF
>NA|TRBV9
CASSVGQGAYGYTF
>NA|TRBV19
CASSILGLGVGTNEKLFF
>NA|TRBV5-1
CASSSGTAVAFF
>NA|TRBV28
CASSQRQGEAFF
>NA|TRBV6-2/TRBV6-3
CASSYSVRNYGYTF
>NA|TRBV2
CASSVTGNSYEQYF
>NA|TRBV28
CASSRSGSAYNEQFF
>NA|TRBV19
CASSILQVSYNEQFF
>NA|TRBV5-1
CASSLEISGGNTDTQYF
>NA|TRBV11-2
CASSFNPSGANVLTF
>NA|TRBV28
CASSRTHGYTF
>few|TRBV6-5
CASSYSRGGSPYEQYF
>NA|TRBV28
CASSFRDRGGEKLFF
>NA|TRBV28
CASSLSGQGVGNSPLHF
>NA|TRBV27
CASQPSRGATYEQYF
>NA|TRBV18
CASSPGSDPTSRGAFF
>NA|TRBV30
CAWSPSGNQPQHF
>NA|TRBV7-2
CASSLVGRTDTQYF
>NA|TRBV28
CASSAIYEQYF
>NA|TRBV4-3
CASSQDGGIWGEKLFF
>NA|TRBV7-9
CASSLTVSRSYNSPLHF
>NA|TRBV5-1
CASSLAGTLSTDTQYF
>NA|TRBV5-1
CASRRGGNTGELFF
>NA|TRBV3-1/TRBV3-2
CASSYKKSRDRGHGELFF
>NA|TRBV19
CASSPARTTTYQPQHF
>NA|TRBV27
CASSTRQGSWANVLTF
>NA|TRBV3-1/TRBV3-2
CASRERVTGELFF
>NA|TRBV5-4
CASSLAGAGGADTQYF
>NA|TRBV25-1
CASSLSGLSPGETQYF
>NA|TRBV28
CASRYTDTQYF
>few|TRBV2
CASSLAGGNTGELFF
>NA|TRBV3-1/TRBV3-2
CASSLGLVANSPLHF
>once|TRBV28
CASSLQGAKYF
>NA|TRBV29-1
CSVEVTGGKETQYF
>NA|TRBV29-1
CSVVTAGLAISYEQYF
>once|TRBV5-1
CASSGGTGVYNEQFF
>NA|TRBV5-1
CASSLAGRGQNEKLFF
>NA|TRBV27
CASSLRQGNSPLHF
>few|TRBV4-1
CASSQQIADTKAFF
>once|TRBV5-6
CASSSLTGPNYGYTF
>NA|TRBV29-1
CSVKTSNYGYTF
>NA|TRBV2
CASRLSSGGPLYTQYF
>NA|TRBV18
CASSPMVGGRSEKLFF
>NA|TRBV6-5
CASRNTGVEQYF
>NA|TRBV2
CASSQIGETQYF